These T cell receptor beta chains were read from a single sample in a study of cytomegalovirus exposure and HLA in healthy donors. Here immunoSEQ multiplex PCR was the method, and the copy in TCRdb shows in-frame clones only, minus some. The table records 80,000 to 130,000 clones, more than 65% of them present only once. Sequences were obtained from PBMCs. The receptor source for this set is a woman under 30 in good health and CMV-seropositive. CDR3s include the opening cysteine and the closing phenylalanine or tryptophan. Fields, in order: CDR3 length, D gene, J gene, clone size, V gene, CDR3 DNA, CDR3 protein. D genes are given only for firm matches. Rows may omit the clone size; those that give it use once, few, many or a size class.

CDR3 length: 15; D gene: -; J gene: TRBJ2-1; clone size: -; V gene: TRBV11-1; CDR3 DNA: TGTGCCAGCAGCTTAAGTGAGAGCTCCTACAATGAGCAGTTCTTC; CDR3 protein: CASSLSESSYNEQFF
CDR3 length: 14; D gene: -; J gene: TRBJ1-5; clone size: -; V gene: TRBV29-1; CDR3 DNA: TGCAGCGTTCGAACAGGGACTAGCAATCAGCCCCAGCATTTT; CDR3 protein: CSVRTGTSNQPQHF
CDR3 length: 13; D gene: TRBD1; J gene: TRBJ2-3; clone size: -; V gene: TRBV30; CDR3 DNA: TGTGCCTCCGAGACAGGGGGCACAGATACGCAGTATTTT; CDR3 protein: CASETGGTDTQYF
CDR3 length: 14; D gene: -; J gene: TRBJ2-1; clone size: -; V gene: TRBV2; CDR3 DNA: TGTGCCAGCCGTGGCGGCGGGTACAACAATGAGCAGTTCTTC; CDR3 protein: CASRGGGYNNEQFF
CDR3 length: 15; D gene: -; J gene: TRBJ2-1; clone size: -; V gene: TRBV6-5; CDR3 DNA: TGTGCCAGCAGTTACGGGACTGTCTCCTACAATGAGCAGTTCTTC; CDR3 protein: CASSYGTVSYNEQFF
CDR3 length: 14; D gene: TRBD1; J gene: TRBJ1-5; clone size: -; V gene: TRBV19; CDR3 DNA: TGTGCCAGTAGTACAGGGACAGAGAATCAGCCCCAGCATTTT; CDR3 protein: CASSTGTENQPQHF
CDR3 length: 16; D gene: -; J gene: TRBJ2-5; clone size: -; V gene: TRBV28; CDR3 DNA: TGTGCCAGCAGTCACTCACCTTTCCGGGTCCGAGGGACCCAGTACTTC; CDR3 protein: CASSHSPFRVRGTQYF
CDR3 length: 15; D gene: TRBD1; J gene: TRBJ1-1; clone size: -; V gene: TRBV28; CDR3 DNA: TGTGCCAGCAGCCCAGCCGGGACAGGCAACACTGAAGCTTTCTTT; CDR3 protein: CASSPAGTGNTEAFF
CDR3 length: 16; D gene: -; J gene: TRBJ2-2; clone size: -; V gene: TRBV7-6; CDR3 DNA: TGTGCCAGCAGCTCCCCCGCTAGCGCGAACACCGGGGAGCTGTTTTTT; CDR3 protein: CASSSPASANTGELFF
CDR3 length: 15; D gene: TRBD2; J gene: TRBJ2-2; clone size: -; V gene: TRBV9; CDR3 DNA: TGTGCCAGCAGCGTAGAGCCTAGCGGGAGGGGGGAGCTGTTTTTT; CDR3 protein: CASSVEPSGRGELFF
CDR3 length: 14; D gene: TRBD2; J gene: TRBJ2-1; clone size: -; V gene: TRBV28; CDR3 DNA: TGTGCCAGCAGTTTATCAGGGAGGGGCTATGAGCAGTTCTTC; CDR3 protein: CASSLSGRGYEQFF
CDR3 length: 14; D gene: -; J gene: TRBJ2-7; clone size: once; V gene: TRBV13; CDR3 DNA: TGTGCCAGCAGCTTAAAGTTGGAGGGCTACGAGCAGTACTTC; CDR3 protein: CASSLKLEGYEQYF
CDR3 length: 16; D gene: TRBD2; J gene: TRBJ2-6; clone size: few; V gene: TRBV19; CDR3 DNA: TGTGCCAGTAGTATGGGTGGGAGGGCTGGGGCCAACGTCCTGACTTTC; CDR3 protein: CASSMGGRAGANVLTF
CDR3 length: 17; D gene: TRBD2; J gene: TRBJ2-1; clone size: -; V gene: TRBV27; CDR3 DNA: TGTGCCAGCAGTCCCGGGACTAGCGGGAGCCCCTACAATGAGCAGTTCTTC; CDR3 protein: CASSPGTSGSPYNEQFF
CDR3 length: 17; D gene: -; J gene: TRBJ2-1; clone size: -; V gene: TRBV2; CDR3 DNA: TGTGCCAGCAGTGAAGGGGATCCCGGGAGTGTCTACAATGAGCAGTTCTTC; CDR3 protein: CASSEGDPGSVYNEQFF
CDR3 length: 16; D gene: TRBD2; J gene: TRBJ2-1; clone size: -; V gene: TRBV14; CDR3 DNA: TGTGCCAGCAGCCACATAGCGGGAGGGCTGTACAATGAGCAGTTCTTC; CDR3 protein: CASSHIAGGLYNEQFF
CDR3 length: 18; D gene: TRBD2; J gene: TRBJ2-7; clone size: -; V gene: TRBV7-9; CDR3 DNA: TGTGCCAGCAGCCCAGCGGGACTAGCGGGACAGAGCTCCTACGAGCAGTACTTC; CDR3 protein: CASSPAGLAGQSSYEQYF
CDR3 length: 15; D gene: TRBD1; J gene: TRBJ1-4; clone size: -; V gene: TRBV4-1; CDR3 DNA: TGCGCCAGCAGCCACAGGGACAGGGATGACGAAAAACTGTTTTTT; CDR3 protein: CASSHRDRDDEKLFF
CDR3 length: 14; D gene: -; J gene: TRBJ1-1; clone size: -; V gene: TRBV14; CDR3 DNA: TGTGCCAGCAGAGAGGGGGGGGTGAACACTGAAGCTTTCTTT; CDR3 protein: CASREGGVNTEAFF
CDR3 length: 16; D gene: TRBD2; J gene: TRBJ2-1; clone size: -; V gene: TRBV4-1; CDR3 DNA: TGCGCCAGCAGCCAGGGACTAGCGGGAGGCTACAATGAGCAGTTCTTC; CDR3 protein: CASSQGLAGGYNEQFF
CDR3 length: 17; D gene: TRBD2; J gene: TRBJ2-3; clone size: -; V gene: TRBV11-1; CDR3 DNA: TGTGCCAGCAGCTTAGCCGAGTTAGCGGGGACCACAGATACGCAGTATTTT; CDR3 protein: CASSLAELAGTTDTQYF
CDR3 length: 13; D gene: -; J gene: TRBJ2-5; clone size: -; V gene: TRBV6-5; CDR3 DNA: TGTGCCAGCAGCACGATGGGGCAAGAGGCCCAGTACTTC; CDR3 protein: CASSTMGQEAQYF
CDR3 length: 16; D gene: TRBD1; J gene: TRBJ2-1; clone size: many; V gene: TRBV11-1; CDR3 DNA: TGTGCCAGCAGCCCGACCGGGACAGGGTTCTACAATGAGCAGTTCTTC; CDR3 protein: CASSPTGTGFYNEQFF
CDR3 length: 15; D gene: -; J gene: TRBJ2-7; clone size: -; V gene: TRBV6-6; CDR3 DNA: TGTGCCAGCCTTGGGTATGGGGAGCCACCCTACGAGCAGTACTTC; CDR3 protein: CASLGYGEPPYEQYF
CDR3 length: 15; D gene: -; J gene: TRBJ2-2; clone size: -; V gene: TRBV5-1; CDR3 DNA: TGCGCCAGCAGAGGGCTAGCAGAGAACACCGGGGAGCTGTTTTTT; CDR3 protein: CASRGLAENTGELFF
CDR3 length: 16; D gene: -; J gene: TRBJ1-5; clone size: -; V gene: TRBV28; CDR3 DNA: TGTGCCAGCAGTTTGGGGGGGATGTTTAGCAATCAGCCCCAGCATTTT; CDR3 protein: CASSLGGMFSNQPQHF
CDR3 length: 13; D gene: -; J gene: TRBJ2-7; clone size: -; V gene: TRBV19; CDR3 DNA: TGTGCCAGTAGTATAACAGGAACCTACGAGCAGTACTTC; CDR3 protein: CASSITGTYEQYF
CDR3 length: 15; D gene: TRBD1; J gene: TRBJ2-7; clone size: few; V gene: TRBV6-5; CDR3 DNA: TGTGCCAGCAGTTACTCACAGGGGCCCCCCTACGAGCAGTACTTC; CDR3 protein: CASSYSQGPPYEQYF
CDR3 length: 16; D gene: TRBD2; J gene: TRBJ2-5; clone size: -; V gene: TRBV7-2; CDR3 DNA: TGTGCCAGCAGCTTACGTGGCGGGAGGGCCTCAGAGACCCAGTACTTC; CDR3 protein: CASSLRGGRASETQYF
CDR3 length: 16; D gene: -; J gene: TRBJ2-2; clone size: few; V gene: TRBV19; CDR3 DNA: TGTGCCAGTACTACACAGGGGAGGCGGAACACCGGGGAGCTGTTTTTT; CDR3 protein: CASTTQGRRNTGELFF
CDR3 length: 15; D gene: -; J gene: TRBJ2-2; clone size: -; V gene: TRBV7-2; CDR3 DNA: TGTGCCAGCAGCTTAGTGGCGGGGGCAGCCGGGGAGCTGTTTTTT; CDR3 protein: CASSLVAGAAGELFF
CDR3 length: 16; D gene: TRBD2; J gene: TRBJ2-7; clone size: -; V gene: TRBV6-1; CDR3 DNA: TGTGCCAGCAGTGAAGGGGACGGGAGGGGATCCTACGAGCAGTACTTC; CDR3 protein: CASSEGDGRGSYEQYF
CDR3 length: 13; D gene: TRBD2; J gene: TRBJ2-7; clone size: once; V gene: TRBV7-9; CDR3 DNA: TGTGCCAGCAGCCGGGGGGGGGTCTACGAGCAGTACTTC; CDR3 protein: CASSRGGVYEQYF
CDR3 length: 14; D gene: -; J gene: TRBJ2-7; clone size: -; V gene: TRBV29-1; CDR3 DNA: TGCAGCGCTTTAGCAAGGGGGGAGGGCGACGAGCAGTACTTC; CDR3 protein: CSALARGEGDEQYF
CDR3 length: 15; D gene: -; J gene: TRBJ1-1; clone size: -; V gene: TRBV14; CDR3 DNA: TGTGCCAGCAGCCAATGGCAGGGAATGAACACTGAAGCTTTCTTT; CDR3 protein: CASSQWQGMNTEAFF
CDR3 length: 15; D gene: -; J gene: TRBJ1-5; clone size: -; V gene: TRBV28; CDR3 DNA: TGTGCCAACGGGGGGGGACCGTATAGCAATCAGCCCCAGCATTTT; CDR3 protein: CANGGGPYSNQPQHF
CDR3 length: 16; D gene: -; J gene: TRBJ2-5; clone size: -; V gene: TRBV7-7; CDR3 DNA: TGTGCTAGCAGCTTAGGGGTCGCGGGCCCTGAAGAGACCCAGTACTTC; CDR3 protein: CASSLGVAGPEETQYF
CDR3 length: 12; D gene: -; J gene: TRBJ1-5; clone size: -; V gene: TRBV4-2; CDR3 DNA: TGTGCCAGCAGCCTTTTCAGTCAGCCCCAGCATTTT; CDR3 protein: CASSLFSQPQHF
CDR3 length: 15; D gene: TRBD1; J gene: TRBJ2-5; clone size: once; V gene: TRBV6-1; CDR3 DNA: TGTGCCAGCAGTGTCGGGACAGGGTCCCAAGAGACCCAGTACTTC; CDR3 protein: CASSVGTGSQETQYF
CDR3 length: 15; D gene: -; J gene: TRBJ1-5; clone size: -; V gene: TRBV5-1; CDR3 DNA: TGCGCCAGCAGCTTTACAGGAGGGGATAATCAGCCCCAGCATTTT; CDR3 protein: CASSFTGGDNQPQHF
CDR3 length: 14; D gene: TRBD2; J gene: TRBJ2-5; clone size: few; V gene: TRBV7-3; CDR3 DNA: TGTGCCAGCAGCTTAGCGGGAGACGGAGAGACCCAGTACTTC; CDR3 protein: CASSLAGDGETQYF
CDR3 length: 15; D gene: TRBD2; J gene: TRBJ2-3; clone size: -; V gene: TRBV7-3; CDR3 DNA: TGTGCCAGCAGCTTTAGCGGGAGTGGCACAGATACGCAGTATTTT; CDR3 protein: CASSFSGSGTDTQYF
CDR3 length: 12; D gene: -; J gene: TRBJ2-7; clone size: -; V gene: TRBV11-3; CDR3 DNA: TGTGCCAGCAGCTATACAGGGAGCGAGCAGTACTTC; CDR3 protein: CASSYTGSEQYF